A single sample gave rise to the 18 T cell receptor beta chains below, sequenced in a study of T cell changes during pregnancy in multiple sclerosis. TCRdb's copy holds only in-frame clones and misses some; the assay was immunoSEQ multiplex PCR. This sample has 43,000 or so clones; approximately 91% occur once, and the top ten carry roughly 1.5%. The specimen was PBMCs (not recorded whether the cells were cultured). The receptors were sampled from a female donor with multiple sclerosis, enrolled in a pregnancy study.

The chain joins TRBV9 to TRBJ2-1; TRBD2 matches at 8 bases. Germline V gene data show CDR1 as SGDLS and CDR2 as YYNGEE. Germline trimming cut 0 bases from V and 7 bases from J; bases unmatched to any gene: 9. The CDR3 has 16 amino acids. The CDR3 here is CASSVAPAGAGNEQFF. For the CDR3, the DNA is TGTGCCAGCAGCGTAGCTCCAGCGGGAGCCGGTAATGAGCAGTTCTTC.

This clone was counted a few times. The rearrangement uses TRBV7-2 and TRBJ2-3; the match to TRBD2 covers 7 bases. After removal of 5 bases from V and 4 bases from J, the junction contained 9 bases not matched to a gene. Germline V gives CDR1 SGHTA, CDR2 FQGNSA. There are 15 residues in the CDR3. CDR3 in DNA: TGTGCCAGCAGCCTCCTGGGGAGGGGTCCAGATACGCAGTATTTT. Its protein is CASSLLGRGPDTQYF.

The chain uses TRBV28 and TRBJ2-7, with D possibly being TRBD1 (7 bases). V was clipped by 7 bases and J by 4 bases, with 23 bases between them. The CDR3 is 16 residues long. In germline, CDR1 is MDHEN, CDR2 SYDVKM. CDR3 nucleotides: TGTGCCAGCACCCTTTCGGGGGACAGAGGGGGATACGAGCAGTACTTC. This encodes CASTLSGDRGGYEQYF.

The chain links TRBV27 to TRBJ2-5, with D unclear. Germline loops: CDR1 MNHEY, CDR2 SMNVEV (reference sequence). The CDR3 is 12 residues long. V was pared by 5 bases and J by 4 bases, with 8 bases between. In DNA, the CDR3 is TGTGCCAGCAGTGACTCGGGAGAGACCCAGTACTTC. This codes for CASSDSGETQYF.

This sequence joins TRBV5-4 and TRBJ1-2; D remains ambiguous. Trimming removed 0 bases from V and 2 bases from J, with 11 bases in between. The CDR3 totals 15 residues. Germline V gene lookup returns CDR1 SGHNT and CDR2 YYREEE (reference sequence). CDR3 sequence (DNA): TGTGCCAGCAGCTTGGGCTCTCTACAAAACTATGGCTACACCTTC. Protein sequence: CASSLGSLQNYGYTF.

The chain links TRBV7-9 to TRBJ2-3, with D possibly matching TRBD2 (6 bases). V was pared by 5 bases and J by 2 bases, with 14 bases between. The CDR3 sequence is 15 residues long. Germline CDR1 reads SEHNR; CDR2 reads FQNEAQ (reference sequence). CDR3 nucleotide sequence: TGTGCCAGCAGCCCCCGGGGGAGTTACACAGATACGCAGTATTTT. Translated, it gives CASSPRGSYTDTQYF. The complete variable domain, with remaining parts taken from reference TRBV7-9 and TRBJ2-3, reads DTGVSQNPRHKITKRGQNVTFRCDPISEHNRLYWYRQTLGQGPEFLTYFQNEAQLEKSRLLSDRFSAERPKGSFSTLEIQRTEQGDSAMYLCASSPRGSYTDTQYFGPGTRLTVL.

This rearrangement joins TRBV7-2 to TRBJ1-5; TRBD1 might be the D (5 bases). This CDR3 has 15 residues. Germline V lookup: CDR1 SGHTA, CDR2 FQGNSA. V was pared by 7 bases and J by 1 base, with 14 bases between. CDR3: CASNFRAGSNQPQHF. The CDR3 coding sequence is TGTGCCAGCAATTTTCGGGCAGGGAGCAATCAGCCCCAGCATTTT.

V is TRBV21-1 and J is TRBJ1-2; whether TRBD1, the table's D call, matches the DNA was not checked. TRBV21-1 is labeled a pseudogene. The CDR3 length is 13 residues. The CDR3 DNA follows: TGTGCCAGCAGCGTAGACAGGGTTGACGGCTACACCTTC. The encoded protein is CASSVDRVDGYTF.

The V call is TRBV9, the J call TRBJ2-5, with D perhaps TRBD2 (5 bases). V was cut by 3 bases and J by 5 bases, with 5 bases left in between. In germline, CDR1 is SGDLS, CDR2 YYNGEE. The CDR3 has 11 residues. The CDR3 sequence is CASSGRETQYF. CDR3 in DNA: TGTGCCAGCAGCGGGAGGGAGACCCAGTACTTC.

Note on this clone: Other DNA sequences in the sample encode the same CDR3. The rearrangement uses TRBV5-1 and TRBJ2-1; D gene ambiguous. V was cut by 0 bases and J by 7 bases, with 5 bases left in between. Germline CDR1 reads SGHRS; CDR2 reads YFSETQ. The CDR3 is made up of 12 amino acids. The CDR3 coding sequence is TGCGCCAGCAGCTTGGGTGTAAATGAGCAGTTCTTC. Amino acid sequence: CASSLGVNEQFF.

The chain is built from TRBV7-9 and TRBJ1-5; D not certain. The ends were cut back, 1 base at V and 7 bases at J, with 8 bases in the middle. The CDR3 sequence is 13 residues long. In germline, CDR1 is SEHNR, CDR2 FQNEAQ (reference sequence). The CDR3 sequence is CASSLGREQPQHF. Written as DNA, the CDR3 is TGTGCCAGCAGCTTAGGACGCGAACAGCCCCAGCATTTT.

CDR3 nucleotide sequence: TGTGCCTCTTCACCGGGACCCTCCGAGCAGTACTTC. It specifies CASSPGPSEQYF. The chain recombines TRBV30 with TRBJ2-7; D tentatively reads TRBD1 or TRBD2 (5 bases each). V was clipped by 7 bases and J by 6 bases, with 16 bases between them. Germline CDR1 GTSNPN, CDR2 SVGIG (reference sequence). CDR3 size: 12 residues. Filled out from reference TRBV30 and TRBJ2-7, the complete variable domain reads SQTIHQWPATLVQPVGSPLSLECTVEGTSNPNLYWYRQAAGRGLQLLFYSVGIGQISSEVPQNLSASRPQDRQFILSSKKLLLSDSGFYLCASSPGPSEQYFGPGTRLTVT.

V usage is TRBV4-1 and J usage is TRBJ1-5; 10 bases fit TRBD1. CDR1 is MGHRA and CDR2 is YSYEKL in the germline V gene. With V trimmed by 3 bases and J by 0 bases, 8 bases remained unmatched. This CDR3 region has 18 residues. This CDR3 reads CASSQPTGQGNSNQPQHF. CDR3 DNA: TGCGCCAGCAGCCAGCCCACGGGACAGGGGAATAGCAATCAGCCCCAGCATTTT.

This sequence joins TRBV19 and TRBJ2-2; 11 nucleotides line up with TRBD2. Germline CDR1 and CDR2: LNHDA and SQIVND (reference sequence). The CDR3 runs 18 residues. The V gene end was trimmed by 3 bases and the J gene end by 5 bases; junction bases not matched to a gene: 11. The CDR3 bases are TGTGCCAGTAGTATCGGCCAACTAGCGGGAGTTGGGACCGGGGAGCTGTTTTTT. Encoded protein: CASSIGQLAGVGTGELFF.

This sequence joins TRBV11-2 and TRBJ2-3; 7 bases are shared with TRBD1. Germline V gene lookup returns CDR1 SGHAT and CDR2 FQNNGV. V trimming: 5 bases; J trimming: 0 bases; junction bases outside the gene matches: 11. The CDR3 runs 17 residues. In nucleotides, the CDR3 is TGTGCCAGCAGCCTATGGGTAGGGGACAGTAGCACAGATACGCAGTATTTT. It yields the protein CASSLWVGDSSTDTQYF.

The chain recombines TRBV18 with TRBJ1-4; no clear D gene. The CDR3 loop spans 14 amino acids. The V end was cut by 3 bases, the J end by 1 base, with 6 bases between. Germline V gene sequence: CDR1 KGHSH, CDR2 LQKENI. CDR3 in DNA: TGTGCCAGCTCACCCCGGGGAACTAATGAAAAACTGTTTTTT. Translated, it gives CASSPRGTNEKLFF. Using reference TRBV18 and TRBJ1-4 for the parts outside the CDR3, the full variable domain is NAGVMQNPRHLVRRRGQEARLRCSPMKGHSHVYWYRQLPEEGLKFMVYLQKENIIDESGMPKERFSAEFPKEGPSILRIQQVVRGDSAAYFCASSPRGTNEKLFFGSGTQLSVL.

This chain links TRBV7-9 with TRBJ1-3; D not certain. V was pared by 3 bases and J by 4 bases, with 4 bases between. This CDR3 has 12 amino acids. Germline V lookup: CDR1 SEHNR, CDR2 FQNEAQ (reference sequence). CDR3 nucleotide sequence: TGTGCCAGCAGCTTTCCCGGAAACACCATATATTTT. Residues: CASSFPGNTIYF.

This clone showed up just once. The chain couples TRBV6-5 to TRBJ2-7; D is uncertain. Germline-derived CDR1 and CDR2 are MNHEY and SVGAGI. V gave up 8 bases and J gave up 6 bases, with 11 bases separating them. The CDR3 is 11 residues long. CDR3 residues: CASGERAEQYF. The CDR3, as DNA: TGTGCCAGCGGGGAAAGGGCCGAGCAGTACTTC.